A single sample is the source of the 30 T cell receptor beta chains below, sequenced in a study of naive and memory T cell subsets. Whole-study results and caveats: A few larger clonotypes appeared in naive repertoires, especially CD8, possibly memory cells re-expressing CD45RA.

An equimolar mix of two oligonucleotides served as the beta constant-region primer for TRBC1 and TRBC2. The ligated cDNA underwent four PCR rounds using SP2 and nested alpha and beta constant-region primers. TCRdb independently ran MiXCR on the UMI-ligation and nested PCR reads; one entry per CDR3 protein. The repertoire includes 90,000 to 120,000 distinct CDR3 sequences, roughly 15% of them detected once, and 2.8% sits in the top ten. For these receptors, no antigen is known. Sequencing used naive CD8+ T cells from blood. The source is a human donor in good health.

The genes are TRBV7-2 and TRBJ2-5; 11 bases match TRBD1. V shed 1 base, J shed 4 bases, and the junction held 11 bases outside the gene matches. Germline lookup yields CDR1 SGHTA and CDR2 FQGNSA. This CDR3 spans 18 amino acids. In DNA, the CDR3 is TGTGCCAGCAGCTTAGGCCGAAGGACAGGGGGCTTTGGAGAGACCCAGTACTTC. Its protein product is CASSLGRRTGGFGETQYF.

The chain employs TRBV29-1 and TRBJ2-3, with D possibly TRBD1 on 5 matching bases. Trimming took 6 bases from V and 2 from J, leaving 9 bases between them. The CDR3 totals 12 residues. The germline CDR1 and CDR2 sequences are SQVTM and ANQGSEA. The DNA of the CDR3 is TGCAGCGTGACAGACAACACAGATACGCAGTATTTT. Protein: CSVTDNTDTQYF.

The table lists this clonotype with a count of one. The chain has TRBV9 and TRBJ2-1, with 10 nucleotides matching TRBD2. Germline CDR1 is SGDLS and CDR2 is YYNGEE. The CDR3 totals 15 residues. Trimming removed 3 bases from V and 9 bases from J; junction bases left unmatched: 9. The CDR3 nucleotides are TGTGCCAGCAGCGCCCCCCGGGCTAGCGGGAGTGAGCAGTTCTTC. Protein sequence: CASSAPRASGSEQFF.

There are a few counts of this clonotype. The chain has TRBV7-2 and TRBJ2-3; a possible D gene is TRBD1 (5 bases). V lost 4 bases to trimming and J lost 2 bases, with 10 bases between them. Germline assignment: CDR1 SGHTA and CDR2 FQGNSA. CDR3 length: 14 residues. CDR3 protein: CASSSWGLTDTQYF. The DNA of the CDR3 is TGTGCCAGCAGCTCCTGGGGCCTCACAGATACGCAGTATTTT. Looking up the rest from reference TRBV7-2 and TRBJ2-3 gives the full variable domain: GAGVSQSPSNKVTEKGKDVELRCDPISGHTALYWYRQSLGQGLEFLIYFQGNSAPDKSGLPSDRFSAERTGGSVSTLTIQRTQQEDSAVYLCASSSWGLTDTQYFGPGTRLTVL.

The chain couples TRBV19 to TRBJ2-7; D is unresolved. The CDR3 extends over 13 amino acids. In germline, CDR1 is LNHDA, CDR2 SQIVND (reference sequence). The V end lost 3 bases, the J end lost 7 bases, and 13 bases lay between the germline ends. CDR3 sequence reads: CASSISSRREQYF. In DNA form, the CDR3 reads TGTGCCAGTAGTATTAGTTCCCGGCGGGAGCAGTACTTC.

The table lists this clonotype with a few counts. V and J are TRBV25-1 and TRBJ2-2; D is uncertain. Trimming left V 6 bases short and J 0 bases short, with 11 bases between. In germline, CDR1 is MGHDK, CDR2 SYGVNS. This CDR3 is built from 15 residues. CDR3 protein: CASRGLEPNTGELFF. The CDR3 nucleotides are TGTGCCAGCAGGGGATTGGAGCCGAACACCGGGGAGCTGTTTTTT.

This clonotype was seen a few times. At one end, the junction sequence differs from germline, possibly due to a read error. The chain couples TRBV3-1 to TRBJ2-1; 7 bases map to TRBD1. Per the germline V gene, CDR1 is LGHDT and CDR2 is YNNKEL (reference sequence). This CDR3 region has 14 residues. The CDR3 coding sequence is TGTGCCAGCAGCCAAGAAGGGATAGGGACAGAGCGGTTCTTC. Translation: CASSQEGIGTERFF.

There are a few counts of this clonotype. CDR3 sequence (DNA): TGTGCCAGCAGTTATGGGGAAGGGGTTACTGGAAACACCATATATTTT. Its translation is CASSYGEGVTGNTIYF. This sequence joins TRBV6-6 and TRBJ1-3; D might be TRBD1 (5 bases). V was clipped by 3 bases and J by 2 bases, with 14 bases between them. CDR1 is MNHNY and CDR2 is SVGAGI in the germline V gene (reference sequence). The CDR3 totals 16 residues.

This clonotype was seen ten or more times. J is TRBJ2-7 and V is TRBV7-8, with TRBD1 as a possible D gene (5 bases). The germline V gene has CDR1 SGHVS and CDR2 FQNEAQ. This CDR3 is 15 amino acids long. The germline V and J ends were trimmed by 3 bases and 3 bases, with 15 bases remaining between them. CDR3 nucleotide sequence: TGTGCCAGCAGCTTCGGCAGGGTAGTCAACTACGAGCAGTACTTC. Its protein product is CASSFGRVVNYEQYF.

The chain joins TRBV2 to TRBJ2-1; unclear D gene. CDR1 is SNHLY and CDR2 is FYNNEI in the germline V gene. V lost 4 bases, J lost 2 bases, and 9 bases lay in between. This CDR3 comprises 14 residues. The CDR3 coding sequence is TGTGCCAGCAGTGGCCCCGAGGCCTACAATGAGCAGTTCTTC. It encodes CASSGPEAYNEQFF.

This clonotype was observed a few times. The chain is built from TRBV6-2 or TRBV6-3 and TRBJ1-6, with D hard to call. This CDR3 region has 10 residues. From germline, CDR1 is MNHEY and CDR2 SVGEGT. The germline V and J ends were trimmed by 8 bases and 13 bases, with 9 bases remaining between them. CDR3 DNA sequence: TGTGCCAGCGGCAGTCGGCCCCTCCACTTT. This sequence encodes CASGSRPLHF.

In its sample, this clonotype was seen many times. V is TRBV20-1 and J is TRBJ1-2; D might be TRBD1 (5 bases). This CDR3 comprises 13 residues. Trimming took off 2 bases at V and 6 bases at J, with 13 bases between the two ends. Germline loops: CDR1 DFQATT, CDR2 SNEGSKA (reference sequence). The CDR3 region is CSARIAGRHGYTF. CDR3 DNA: TGCAGTGCTAGAATAGCAGGGAGGCATGGCTACACCTTC.

The sample holds a few counts of this clonotype. The chain links TRBV20-1 to TRBJ2-1; D not certain. The V gene's germline CDR1 is DFQATT and CDR2 SNEGSKA (reference sequence). Trimming left V 6 bases short and J 4 bases short, with 4 bases between. The CDR3 has 10 amino acids. CDR3 protein: CSARYNEQFF. CDR3 nucleotides: TGCAGTGCGCGGTACAATGAGCAGTTCTTC.

This chain joins TRBV7-9 and TRBJ2-7; 10 nucleotides line up with TRBD2. Per germline, CDR1 SEHNR and CDR2 FQNEAQ (reference sequence). This CDR3 region has 17 residues. The J segment lost 2 bases and the V segment lost 1 base, leaving 8 bases of the junction unmatched. The CDR3 DNA reads TGTGCCAGCAGCTTAGGGGTAGCGGGAGGCCCGGCCTACGAGCAGTACTTC. It yields the protein CASSLGVAGGPAYEQYF.

This clonotype was seen more than once but under ten times. This chain links TRBV9 with TRBJ2-1; D gene uncertain. Germline V CDR1 and CDR2: SGDLS, YYNGEE. CDR3 length: 13 residues. V gave up 4 bases and J gave up 8 bases, with 13 bases separating them. Here the CDR3 DNA reads TGTGCCAGCAGCCCCAACGAACGATATGAGCAGTTCTTC. Residues: CASSPNERYEQFF.

This clonotype appeared a few times. The chain combines TRBV10-3 with TRBJ1-1; 9 bases are shared with TRBD1. J lost 6 bases, V lost 4 bases, and 9 bases had no gene match. Germline-derived CDR1 and CDR2 are ENHRY and SYGVKD. This CDR3 is built from 15 residues. CDR3 protein: CAISAPGQGTSEAFF. The CDR3 region has the DNA TGTGCCATCAGTGCTCCGGGACAGGGAACCTCTGAAGCTTTCTTT.

In this sample, this clonotype turned up many times. V is TRBV29-1 and J is TRBJ1-1; no clear D gene. CDR3 length: 11 residues. Germline-derived CDR1 and CDR2 are SQVTM and ANQGSEA. Trimming removed 2 bases from V and 3 bases from J, with 4 bases in between. This CDR3 reads CSVEQYTEAFF. The CDR3 bases are TGCAGCGTTGAACAGTACACTGAAGCTTTCTTT.

This clonotype has just a few counts. J is TRBJ2-1 and V is TRBV21-1; TRBD2, as called in the table, went unchecked against the DNA. TRBV21-1 is deemed a pseudogene. The CDR3 runs 15 residues. CDR3 bases: TGTGCCAGCAGGCATACTAGCGGGCAGAACAATGAGCAGTTCTTC. It translates to CASRHTSGQNNEQFF.

The chain recombines TRBV5-8 with TRBJ2-1; 9 bases are shared with TRBD2. The germline gives CDR1 SGHTS, CDR2 YDEGEE. With 0 bases clipped from V and 5 bases from J, the junction kept 9 bases outside the gene matches. The CDR3 contains 17 residues. The CDR3 nucleotides read TGTGCCAGCAGCTTGGATGCGGGAGGGGGTAAAAACAATGAGCAGTTCTTC. This encodes CASSLDAGGGKNNEQFF.

This clonotype showed up just a few times. This chain uses TRBV9 with TRBJ1-2; D possibly corresponds to TRBD1 (5 bases). V lost 2 bases and J 5 bases, leaving 19 bases between the germline ends. CDR1 is SGDLS and CDR2 is YYNGEE in the germline V gene. This CDR3 region has 16 residues. CDR3 in amino acids: CASSVTANASPYGYTF. As DNA, the CDR3 is TGTGCCAGCAGCGTGACAGCCAACGCCTCGCCATATGGCTACACCTTC.

This clonotype appeared a few times. The chain combines TRBV19 with TRBJ1-5, with D perhaps matching TRBD1 (5 bases). The V and J ends lost 2 bases and 3 bases respectively, with 11 bases between them. Germline V gene data show CDR1 as LNHDA and CDR2 as SQIVND (reference sequence). CDR3 length: 15 amino acids. In DNA form, the CDR3 reads TGTGCCAGTAGTATACGGGCAGGGTACAATCAGCCCCAGCATTTT. It codes for CASSIRAGYNQPQHF.

There are a few counts of this clonotype. This rearrangement joins TRBV10-3 to TRBJ2-3, with 7 positions matching TRBD2. Germline CDR1 and CDR2: ENHRY and SYGVKD. The junction had 9 bases not matched to a gene; V was cut back by 2 bases and J by 1 base. The CDR3 is 17 residues long. CDR3 in DNA: TGTGCCATCAGTGAGCCCGGGCTAGCGGTGGGCACAGATACGCAGTATTTT. This codes for CAISEPGLAVGTDTQYF.

The V gene is TRBV20-1, the J gene TRBJ2-5, with D possibly called TRBD1 or TRBD2 (5 bases each). Germline CDR1 and CDR2: DFQATT and SNEGSKA (reference sequence). The V gene lost 3 bases and the J gene lost 5 bases, with 22 bases spanning the gap. The CDR3 consists of 16 residues. In DNA, the CDR3 is TGCAGTGCTAGTCATACTGGACGGGGCCTGAGGGAGACCCAGTACTTC. Encoded protein: CSASHTGRGLRETQYF.

The chain couples TRBV3-1 to TRBJ2-7, with D perhaps being TRBD1 or TRBD2 (5 bases each). Germline loops: CDR1 LGHDT, CDR2 YNNKEL (reference sequence). Trimming pared 0 bases from V and 0 bases from J, leaving 9 bases between. The CDR3 is made up of 15 amino acids. CDR3 in DNA: TGTGCCAGCAGCCAAGAACGGGGCTACTCCTACGAGCAGTACTTC. Translated: CASSQERGYSYEQYF.

This chain joins TRBV12-3 or TRBV12-4 and TRBJ2-7; 8 bases align to TRBD1. This CDR3 comprises 15 residues. Trimming cost V 7 bases and J 5 bases; bases outside gene matches: 13. The CDR3 here is CASTARTGRRDEQYF. As DNA, the CDR3 is TGTGCCAGCACAGCGAGGACAGGGCGGAGAGACGAGCAGTACTTC.

This clonotype occurred a few times. The CDR3 reads CASSPGGFLGYEQYF. As DNA, the CDR3 is TGTGCCAGCAGTCCCGGGGGGTTTCTTGGCTACGAGCAGTACTTC. V and J are TRBV2 and TRBJ2-7, with 7 bases lining up with TRBD2. CDR3 length equals 15 residues. V was pared by 5 bases and J by 3 bases, with 10 bases of the junction left unmatched. Germline V gene sequence: CDR1 SNHLY, CDR2 FYNNEI.

This clonotype was found a few times. V gene TRBV20-1 combines with J gene TRBJ2-7; 7 positions match TRBD2. The CDR3 runs 13 residues. V gave up 3 bases and J gave up 3 bases; unmatched junction bases: 5. CDR1 DFQATT and CDR2 SNEGSKA come from the germline V gene (reference sequence). The CDR3 DNA reads TGCAGTGCTAGTGGTGAGCGGGGCTACGAGCAGTACTTC. The encoded protein is CSASGERGYEQYF.

This clonotype was seen a few times. V usage is TRBV28 and J usage is TRBJ1-6; 7 bases align to TRBD1. The V gene end was trimmed by 6 bases and the J gene end by 7 bases; junction bases not matched to a gene: 9. Per germline, CDR1 MDHEN and CDR2 SYDVKM. The length of the CDR3 is 15 residues. CDR3 coding DNA: TGTGCCAGCAGGCCGACAGGGACTTGGAATTCACCCCTCCACTTT. It codes for CASRPTGTWNSPLHF. Based on the CDR3 plus reference TRBV28 and TRBJ1-6, the full variable domain is DVKVTQSSRYLVKRTGEKVFLECVQDMDHENMFWYRQDPGLGLRLIYFSYDVKMKEKGDIPEGYSVSREKKERFSLILESASTNQTSMYLCASRPTGTWNSPLHFGNGTRLTVT.

V gene TRBV7-9 combines with J gene TRBJ2-1; possible D gene TRBD2, 6 bases. Trimming removed 4 bases from V and 7 bases from J, with 17 bases in between. The CDR3 has 15 amino acids. Germline V gene lookup returns CDR1 SEHNR and CDR2 FQNEAQ (reference sequence). DNA for the CDR3: TGTGCCAGCAGCTCCCGACTAGGGAAGCCAAATGAGCAGTTCTTC. Translated, it gives CASSSRLGKPNEQFF.

The rearrangement uses TRBV12-3 or TRBV12-4 and TRBJ2-3; 8 bases fit TRBD1. V was pared by 4 bases and J by 1 base, with 4 bases of the junction left unmatched. The CDR3 contains 15 residues. CDR3 sequence: CASSWWGQGTDTQYF. The CDR3 region has the DNA TGTGCCAGCAGTTGGTGGGGACAGGGCACAGATACGCAGTATTTT.